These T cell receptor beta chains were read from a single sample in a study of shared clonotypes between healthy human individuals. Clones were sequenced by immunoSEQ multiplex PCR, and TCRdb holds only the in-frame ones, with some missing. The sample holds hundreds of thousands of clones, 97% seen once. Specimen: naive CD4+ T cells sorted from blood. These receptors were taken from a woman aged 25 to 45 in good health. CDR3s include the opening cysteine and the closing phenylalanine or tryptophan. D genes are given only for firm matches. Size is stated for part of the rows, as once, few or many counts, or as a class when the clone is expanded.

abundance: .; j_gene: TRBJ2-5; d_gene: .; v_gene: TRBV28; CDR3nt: TGTGCCAGCAGTACAAGGGCGGGTGGGTTACAAGAGACCCAGTACTTC; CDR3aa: CASSTRAGGLQETQYF
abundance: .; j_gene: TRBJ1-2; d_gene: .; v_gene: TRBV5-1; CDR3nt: TGCGCCAGCAGCTTGTTGGGGGGCGCCTTGGGCTACACCTTC; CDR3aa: CASSLLGGALGYTF
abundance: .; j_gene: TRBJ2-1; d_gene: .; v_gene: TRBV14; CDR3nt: TGTGCCAGCAGCCAAGTTAAGCTCAGCTCCTACAATGAGCAGTTCTTC; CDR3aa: CASSQVKLSSYNEQFF
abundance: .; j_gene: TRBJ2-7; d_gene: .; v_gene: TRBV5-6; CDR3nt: TGTGCCAGCAGCTCGGGGCCTAGCTCCTACGAGCAGTACTTC; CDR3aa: CASSSGPSSYEQYF
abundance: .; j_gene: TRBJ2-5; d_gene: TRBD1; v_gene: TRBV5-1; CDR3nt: TGCGCCAGCAGCTCGGGACAGGGGGAGACCCAGTACTTC; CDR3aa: CASSSGQGETQYF
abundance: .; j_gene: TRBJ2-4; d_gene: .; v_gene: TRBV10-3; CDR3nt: TGTGCCACTAGGGTCGAGGCGGCCAAAAACATTCAGTACTTC; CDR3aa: CATRVEAAKNIQYF
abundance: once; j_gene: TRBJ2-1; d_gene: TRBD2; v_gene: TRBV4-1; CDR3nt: TGCGCCAGCAGCCGAGTGGGACTAGCAGCCTCCTACAATGAGCAGTTCTTC; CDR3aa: CASSRVGLAASYNEQFF
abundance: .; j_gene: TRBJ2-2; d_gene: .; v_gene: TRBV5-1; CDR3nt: TGCGCCAGCAGCATCTGGACTGGATTACTCGGGGAGCTGTTTTTT; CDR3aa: CASSIWTGLLGELFF
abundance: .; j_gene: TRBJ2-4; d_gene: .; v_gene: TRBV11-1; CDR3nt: TGTGCCAGCAGCTTAGGAAGTACTGGGGTAGCCAAAAACATTCAGTACTTC; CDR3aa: CASSLGSTGVAKNIQYF
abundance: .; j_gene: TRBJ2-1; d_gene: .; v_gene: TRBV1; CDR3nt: TGCACCAGCAGTACAGGTGAGCTCAATGAGCAGTTCTTC; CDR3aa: CTSSTGELNEQFF
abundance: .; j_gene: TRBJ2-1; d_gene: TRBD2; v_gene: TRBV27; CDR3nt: TGTGCCAGCAGTTCACTTAGCGGGAGGGCCTTGGATGAGCAGTTCTTC; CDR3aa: CASSSLSGRALDEQFF
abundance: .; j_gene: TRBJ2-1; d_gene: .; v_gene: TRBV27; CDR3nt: TGTGCCAGCAGTTTAGCGGGACAGTTCTACAATGAGCAGTTCTTC; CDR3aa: CASSLAGQFYNEQFF
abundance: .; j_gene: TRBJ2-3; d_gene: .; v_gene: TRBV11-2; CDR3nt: TGTGCCAGCAGCTTAGATCACCCCCAATCGCAGTATTTT; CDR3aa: CASSLDHPQSQYF
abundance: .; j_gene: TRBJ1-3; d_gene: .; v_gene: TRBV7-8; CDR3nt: TGTGCCAGCAGCGACTTCAACAGGGCTGGAAACACCATATATTTT; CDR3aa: CASSDFNRAGNTIYF